This TCR beta chain was recovered during a study of T cell clusters in autoimmune cytopenias. About the research overall: TRB sequencing had a median about 52,000 reads and about 2,400 distinct clonotypes per sample. Overall study results and limits: TRB repertoire shifts in secondary cytopenia and chronic lymphocytic leukemia mostly reflected lymphoma, not autoimmunity. Primary autoimmune cytopenia patients seemingly lacked the physiological T cell clusters found in healthy donors.

TRB was amplified by touch-down multiplex PCR, primer pools A and B combined. For each CDR3 protein, TCRdb gives one entry from its re-call of the multiplex PCR reads, without DNA. This sample carries about 8,800 distinct CDR3 sequences, with 4.1% going to the ten biggest clones. The CDR3 is 15 residues long. The germline gives CDR1 GTSNPN, CDR2 SVGIG (reference sequence). Concerning this clonotype itself: Its cognate antigen is unknown.

Roughly 38,000 genome equivalents of blood DNA were amplified for TRB. V gene TRBV30 combines with J gene TRBJ1-5; TCRdb picks TRBD1, but there is no DNA to check that call. This TCR was sampled from a human donor with an autoimmune cytopenia or autoimmune hepatitis (not recorded which). The specimen was peripheral blood. This CDR3 is CAWSAGNVGNQPQHF.